This TCR beta chain was recovered during a study of T cells in Graves' hyperthyroidism and ophthalmopathy. Whole-study context: Peripheral blood collection took place at initial diagnosis, before any treatment. Overall study findings and caveats: In validation, the model predicted ophthalmopathy. These predictions came a median about 6 months before onset.

This CDR3 has 20 residues. V lost 0 bases, J lost 8 bases, and 14 bases stayed unmatched. Germline V gene lookup returns CDR1 SEHNR and CDR2 FQNEAQ (reference sequence). In the ophthalmopathy cohort, Clinical Activity Score was at least 3, NOSPECS grade at least 4, and duration under 3 months. Diagnoses used clinical symptoms, serum thyroxine and TRAb, thyroid ultrasound and orbital computed tomography. This clonotype was recorded a few times. The target antigen is unknown. Researchers took RNA transcripts and amplified the TCR beta CDR3 regions from them. Researchers ran a first-round RT-PCR on the TCR CDR3 using the HTBI primer set. TCRdb recomputed calls from the multiplex PCR reads with MiXCR, one row per CDR3 protein. The sample shows 600,000 or so distinct CDR3 sequences, roughly 15% of them seen only once.

The source material was blood. The clonotype was recovered from a woman between 45 and 65 years old with Graves' ophthalmopathy. The chain recombines TRBV7-9 with TRBJ2-6; 12 bases are shared with TRBD1. The CDR3 region is CASSLAPGQGAFWASNVLTF. CDR3 nucleotides: TGTGCCAGCAGCTTAGCCCCGGGACAGGGGGCTTTCTGGGCTTCCAACGTCCTGACTTTC.